This entry features one TCR beta chain sequence. This clone was seen once. Its binding antigen is unknown. No much larger clonotype is one base removed from it; base qualities were not supplied. This sample was included in a study of blood T cell repertoires in COVID-19 (dated by TCRdb to 2020 to 2022). A note on the overall study: Collaborator samples came from the United States, Italy and Spain and covered acute and convalescent phases of COVID-19. The material from the prospective study consisted of cDNA or gDNA derived from T cells, B-cell-depleted T cells, or PBMCs. Deeply sampled blood TCRbeta repertoires from subjects exposed to, actively infected with, or recovered from COVID-19 were included in the dataset. The repertoires were made available in a free public database intended to serve as a resource for research on the immune response to SARS-CoV-2. Samples were obtained from the ongoing ImmuneRACE study (first 160 participants) and from some 1,300 subjects provided by 6 global collaborators. The sample metadata nearly always contained a de-identified subject ID, COVID-19 status, age in years and sex. Where HLA class I and class II types were available, the types were taken from metadata supplied by the sample provider, not from assay-based typing.

Results the study describes overall, beyond this receptor: How much clinical and demographic metadata was included differed by source and by participant, and the metadata was provided uncurated.

The immunoSEQ Assay, a bias-controlled multiplex PCR, was used to amplify TCRbeta CDR3 regions from genomic DNA. In the authors' own workflow: The number of nucleated cells in each sample was estimated from the amplification of reference gene primers within the assay. To quantify the absolute abundance of each unique TCRbeta CDR3 rearrangement, sequence reads were collapsed and filtered. For each sample, productive Simpson clonality was calculated as the square root of Simpson's diversity index across productive rearrangements. The source is immuneACCESS, and TCRdb retained only in-frame sequences with V and J called. Part of the clones is not carried over; for the studies checked, unresolved V genes explain less than half of this, and the remainder is unexplained. V, J and clone size are taken as reported in that table, and D and trimming were inferred from the DNA itself. This sample gives about 330,000 clones in total; roughly 90% of them show up just once. The top ten clones comprise approximately 4% of the sample.

The collaborating institutions used their own protocols to collect whole blood in K2EDTA tubes. For TCRbeta analysis, collaborators shipped samples as frozen whole blood, isolated PBMCs, or DNA extracted from either of those sample types. The CDR3 covers 11 residues, taking in both the cysteine and the phenylalanine. Just the 33-base CDR3 DNA is kept, in frame starting at base 1. The germline V gene sets CDR1 to SGHRS and CDR2 to YFSETQ. The V and J ends are trimmed by 6 bases and 13 bases, leaving 14 bases between them. Here the chain combines TRBV5-1 and TRBJ2-1; a weak D assignment points to TRBD2 (7 bases agree). The sequencing input was peripheral blood. This receptor was identified in a woman aged 50 to 60 with active or convalescent COVID-19. The DNA sequence is TGCGCCAGCATCATCGGGGGGCTTCAGTTCTTC. This yields the protein CASIIGGLQFF. When the CDR3 is completed using the reference TRBV5-1 and TRBJ2-1 genes on either side, the full variable domain is KAGVTQTPRYLIKTRGQQVTLSCSPISGHRSVSWYQQTPGQGLQFLFEYFSETQRNKGNFPGRFSGRQFSNSRSEMNVSTLELGDSALYLCASIIGGLQFFGPGTRLTVL.